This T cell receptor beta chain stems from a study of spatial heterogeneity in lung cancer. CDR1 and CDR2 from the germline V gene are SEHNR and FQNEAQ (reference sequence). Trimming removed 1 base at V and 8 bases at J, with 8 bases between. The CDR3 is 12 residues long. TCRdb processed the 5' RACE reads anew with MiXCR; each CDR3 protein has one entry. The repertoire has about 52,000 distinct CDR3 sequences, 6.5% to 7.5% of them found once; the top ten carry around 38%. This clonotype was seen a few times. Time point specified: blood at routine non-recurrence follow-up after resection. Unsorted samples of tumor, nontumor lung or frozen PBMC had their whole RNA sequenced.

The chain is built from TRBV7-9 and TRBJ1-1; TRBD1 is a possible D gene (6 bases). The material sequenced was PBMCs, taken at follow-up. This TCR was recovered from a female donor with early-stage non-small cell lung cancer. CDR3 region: CASSLETGEAFF. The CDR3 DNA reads TGTGCCAGCAGCTTAGAAACAGGGGAAGCTTTCTTT.